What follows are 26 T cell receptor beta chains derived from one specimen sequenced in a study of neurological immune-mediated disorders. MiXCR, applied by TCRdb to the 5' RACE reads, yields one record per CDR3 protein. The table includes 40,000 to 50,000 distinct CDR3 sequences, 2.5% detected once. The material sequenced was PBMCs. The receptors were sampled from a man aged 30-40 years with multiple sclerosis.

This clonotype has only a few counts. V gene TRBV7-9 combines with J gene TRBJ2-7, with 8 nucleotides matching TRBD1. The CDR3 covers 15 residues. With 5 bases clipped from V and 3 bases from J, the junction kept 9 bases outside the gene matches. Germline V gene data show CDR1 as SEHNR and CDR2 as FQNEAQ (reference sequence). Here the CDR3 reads CASSTPGQAIYEQYF. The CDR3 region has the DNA TGTGCCAGCAGCACCCCGGGACAGGCCATCTACGAGCAGTACTTC.

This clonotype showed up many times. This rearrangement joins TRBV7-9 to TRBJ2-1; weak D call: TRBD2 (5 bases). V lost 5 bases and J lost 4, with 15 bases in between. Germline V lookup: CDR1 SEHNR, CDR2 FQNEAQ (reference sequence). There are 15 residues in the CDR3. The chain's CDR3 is CASSPRERPYNEQFF. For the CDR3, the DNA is TGTGCCAGCAGCCCCCGGGAAAGGCCATACAATGAGCAGTTCTTC. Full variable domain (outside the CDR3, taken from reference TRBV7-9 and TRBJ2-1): DTGVSQNPRHKITKRGQNVTFRCDPISEHNRLYWYRQTLGQGPEFLTYFQNEAQLEKSRLLSDRFSAERPKGSFSTLEIQRTEQGDSAMYLCASSPRERPYNEQFFGPGTRLTVL.

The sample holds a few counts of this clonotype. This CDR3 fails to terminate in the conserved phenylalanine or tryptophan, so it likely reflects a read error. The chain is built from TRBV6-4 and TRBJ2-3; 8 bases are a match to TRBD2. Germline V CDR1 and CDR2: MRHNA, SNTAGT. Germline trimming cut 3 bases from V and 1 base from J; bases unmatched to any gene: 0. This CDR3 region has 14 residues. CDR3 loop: CASSEAGGTDTQYN. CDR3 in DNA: TGTGCCAGCAGTGAAGCGGGGGGCACAGATACGCAGTATAAT.

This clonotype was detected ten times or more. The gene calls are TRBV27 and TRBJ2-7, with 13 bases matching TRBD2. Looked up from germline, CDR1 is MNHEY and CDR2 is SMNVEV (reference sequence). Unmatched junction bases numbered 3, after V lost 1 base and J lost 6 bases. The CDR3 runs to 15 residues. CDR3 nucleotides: TGTGCCAGCAGTTTATACCGACTAGCGGGAGGCGAGCAGTACTTC. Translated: CASSLYRLAGGEQYF.

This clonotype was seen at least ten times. The CDR3 bases are TGTGCCAGCAGTGAATTGGAGGCTAACACTGAAGCTTTCTTT. Translated: CASSELEANTEAFF. The J gene is TRBJ1-1, the V gene TRBV6-1; D gene ambiguous. The V gene's germline CDR1 is MNHNS and CDR2 SASEGT. V was pared by 2 bases and J by 2 bases, with 9 bases between. There are 14 residues in the CDR3.

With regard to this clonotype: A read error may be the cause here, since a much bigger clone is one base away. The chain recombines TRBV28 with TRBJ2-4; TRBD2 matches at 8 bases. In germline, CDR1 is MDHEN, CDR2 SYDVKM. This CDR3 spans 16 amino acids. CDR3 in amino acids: CASSFWGTSGEKIQYF. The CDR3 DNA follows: TGTGCCAGCAGTTTTTGGGGGACTAGTGGGGAAAAAATTCAGTACTTC.

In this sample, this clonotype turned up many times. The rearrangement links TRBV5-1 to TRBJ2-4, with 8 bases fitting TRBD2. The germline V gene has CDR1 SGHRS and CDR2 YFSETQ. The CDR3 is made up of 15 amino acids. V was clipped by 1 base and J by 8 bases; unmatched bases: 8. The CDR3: CASSLSGGWGDIQYF. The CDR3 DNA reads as TGCGCCAGCAGCTTGAGCGGGGGCTGGGGTGACATTCAGTACTTC.

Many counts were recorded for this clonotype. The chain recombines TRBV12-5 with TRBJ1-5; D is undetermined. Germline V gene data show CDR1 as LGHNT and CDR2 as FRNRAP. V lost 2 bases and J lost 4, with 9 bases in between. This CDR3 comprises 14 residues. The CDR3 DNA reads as TGTGCTAGTGGTTTGCCTGACCTAAATCAGCCCCAGCATTTT. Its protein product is CASGLPDLNQPQHF. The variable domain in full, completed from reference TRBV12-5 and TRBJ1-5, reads DARVTQTPRHKVTEMGQEVTMRCQPILGHNTVFWYRQTMMQGLELLAYFRNRAPLDDSGMPKDRFSAEMPDATLATLKIQPSEPRDSAVYFCASGLPDLNQPQHFGDGTRLSIL.

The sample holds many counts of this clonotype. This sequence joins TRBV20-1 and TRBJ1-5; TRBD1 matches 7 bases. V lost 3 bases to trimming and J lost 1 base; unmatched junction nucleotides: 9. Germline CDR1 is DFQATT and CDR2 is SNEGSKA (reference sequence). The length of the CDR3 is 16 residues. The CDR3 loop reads CSASPIRGVSNQPQHF. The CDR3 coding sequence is TGCAGTGCTAGCCCGATCAGGGGGGTGAGCAATCAGCCCCAGCATTTT.

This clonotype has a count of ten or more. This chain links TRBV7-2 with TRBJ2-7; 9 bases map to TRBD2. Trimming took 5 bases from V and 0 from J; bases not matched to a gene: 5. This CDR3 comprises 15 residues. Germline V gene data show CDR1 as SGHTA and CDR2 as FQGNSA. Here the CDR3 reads CASSRGLASSYEQYF. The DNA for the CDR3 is TGTGCCAGCAGCCGGGGACTAGCTAGCTCCTACGAGCAGTACTTC.

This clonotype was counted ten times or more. The CDR3 reads CASSITAGDNEQFF. DNA of the CDR3: TGTGCCAGCAGCATAACGGCCGGAGACAATGAGCAGTTCTTC. J is TRBJ2-1 and V is TRBV3-1; D is uncertain. Germline values: CDR1 LGHDT, CDR2 YNNKEL (reference sequence). Trimming stripped 5 bases from V and 5 bases from J, with 13 bases between. There are 14 residues in the CDR3.

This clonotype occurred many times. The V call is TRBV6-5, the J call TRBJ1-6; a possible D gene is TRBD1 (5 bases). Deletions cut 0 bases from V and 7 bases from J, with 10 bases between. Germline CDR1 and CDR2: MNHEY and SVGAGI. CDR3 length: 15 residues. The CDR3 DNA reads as TGTGCCAGCAGTTACTCGAGACAGACCAATTCACCCCTCCACTTT. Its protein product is CASSYSRQTNSPLHF.

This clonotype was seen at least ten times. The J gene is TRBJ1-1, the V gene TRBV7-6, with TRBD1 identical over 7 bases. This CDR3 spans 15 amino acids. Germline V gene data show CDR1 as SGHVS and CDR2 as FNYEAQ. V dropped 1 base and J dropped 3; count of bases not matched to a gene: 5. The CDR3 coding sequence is TGTGCCAGCAGCTTAGGAAGGGGGCGAGACACTGAAGCTTTCTTT. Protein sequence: CASSLGRGRDTEAFF.

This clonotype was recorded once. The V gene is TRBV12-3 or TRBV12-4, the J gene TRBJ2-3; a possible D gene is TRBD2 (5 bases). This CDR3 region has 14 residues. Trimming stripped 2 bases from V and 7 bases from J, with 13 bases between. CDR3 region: CASSLRVARNTQYF. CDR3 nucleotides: TGTGCCAGCAGTTTAAGGGTAGCGCGTAATACGCAGTATTTT.

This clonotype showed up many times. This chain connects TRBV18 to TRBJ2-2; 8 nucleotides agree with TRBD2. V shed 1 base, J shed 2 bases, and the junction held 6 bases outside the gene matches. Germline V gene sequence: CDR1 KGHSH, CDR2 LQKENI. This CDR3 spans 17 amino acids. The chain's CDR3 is CASSPQLTSGNTGELFF. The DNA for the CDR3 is TGTGCCAGCTCACCACAATTAACTAGCGGAAACACCGGGGAGCTGTTTTTT.

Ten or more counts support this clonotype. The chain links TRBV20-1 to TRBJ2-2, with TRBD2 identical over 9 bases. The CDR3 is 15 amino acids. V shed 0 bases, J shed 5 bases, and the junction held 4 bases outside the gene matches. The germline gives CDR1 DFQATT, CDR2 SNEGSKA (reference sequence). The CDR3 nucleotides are TGCAGTGCTAGAGATGCGCTAGCGGGGACCGGGGAGCTGTTTTTT. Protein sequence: CSARDALAGTGELFF.

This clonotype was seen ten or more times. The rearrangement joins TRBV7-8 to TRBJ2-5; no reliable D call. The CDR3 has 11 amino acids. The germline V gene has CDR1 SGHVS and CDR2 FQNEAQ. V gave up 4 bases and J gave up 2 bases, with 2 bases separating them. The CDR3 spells CASSSQETQYF. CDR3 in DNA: TGTGCCAGCAGCTCACAAGAGACCCAGTACTTC.

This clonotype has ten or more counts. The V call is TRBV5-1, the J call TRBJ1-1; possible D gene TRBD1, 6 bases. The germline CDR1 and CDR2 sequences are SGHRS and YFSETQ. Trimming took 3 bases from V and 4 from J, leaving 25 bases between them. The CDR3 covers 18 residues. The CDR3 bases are TGCGCCAGCAGCTCTCCCCCCCTCGGGGGGCGCGACGGCACTGAAGCTTTCTTT. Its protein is CASSSPPLGGRDGTEAFF.

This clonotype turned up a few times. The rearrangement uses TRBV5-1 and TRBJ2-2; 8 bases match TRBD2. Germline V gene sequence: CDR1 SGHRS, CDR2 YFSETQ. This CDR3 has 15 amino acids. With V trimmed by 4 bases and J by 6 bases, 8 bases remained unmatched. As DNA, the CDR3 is TGCGCCAGCAGCGATACTAGCGGCGCGGCCGGGGAGCTGTTTTTT. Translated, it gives CASSDTSGAAGELFF.

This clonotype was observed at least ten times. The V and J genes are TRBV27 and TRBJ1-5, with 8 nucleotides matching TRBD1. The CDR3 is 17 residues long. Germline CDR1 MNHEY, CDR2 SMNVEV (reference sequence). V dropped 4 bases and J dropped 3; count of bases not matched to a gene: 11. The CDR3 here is CASSYSGGQAINQPQHF. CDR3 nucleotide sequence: TGTGCCAGCAGTTACTCCGGGGGACAGGCTATCAATCAGCCCCAGCATTTT.

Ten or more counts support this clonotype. The CDR3 DNA follows: TGTGCCAGCAGCTTAGGGGTTGAGGGACGAAAAGAGACCCAGTACTTC. Its protein is CASSLGVEGRKETQYF. V gene TRBV7-6 combines with J gene TRBJ2-5; either TRBD1 or TRBD2 may supply D (5 bases each). CDR3 size: 16 residues. Germline CDR1 and CDR2: SGHVS and FNYEAQ. V was clipped by 1 base and J by 3 bases, with 15 bases between them.

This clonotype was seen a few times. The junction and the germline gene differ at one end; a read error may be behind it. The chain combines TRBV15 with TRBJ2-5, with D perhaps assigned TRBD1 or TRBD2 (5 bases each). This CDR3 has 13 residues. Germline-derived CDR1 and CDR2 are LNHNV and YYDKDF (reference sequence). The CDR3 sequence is CVTSTDSWENQYF. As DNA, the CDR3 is TGTGTCACCAGCACCGACAGTTGGGAGAACCAGTACTTC.

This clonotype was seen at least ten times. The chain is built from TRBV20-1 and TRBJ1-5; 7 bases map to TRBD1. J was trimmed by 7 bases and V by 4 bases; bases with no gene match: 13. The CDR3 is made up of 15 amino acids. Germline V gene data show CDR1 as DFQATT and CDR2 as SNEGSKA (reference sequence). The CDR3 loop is CSANKQTGSKQPQHF. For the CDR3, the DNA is TGCAGTGCTAACAAGCAGACAGGGTCTAAACAGCCCCAGCATTTT.

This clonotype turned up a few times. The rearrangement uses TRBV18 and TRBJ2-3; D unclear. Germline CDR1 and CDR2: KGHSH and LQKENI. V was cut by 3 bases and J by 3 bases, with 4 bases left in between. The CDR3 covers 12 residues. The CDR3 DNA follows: TGTGCCAGCTCACCTGAGACAGATACGCAGTATTTT. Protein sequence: CASSPETDTQYF.

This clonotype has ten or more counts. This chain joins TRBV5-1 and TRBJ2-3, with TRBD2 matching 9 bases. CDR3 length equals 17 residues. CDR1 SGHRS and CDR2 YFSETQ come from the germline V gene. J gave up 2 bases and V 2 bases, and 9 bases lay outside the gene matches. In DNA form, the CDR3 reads TGCGCCAGCAGCTTCCATCGGGGCGGGGGGGCCACAGATACGCAGTATTTT. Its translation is CASSFHRGGGATDTQYF.

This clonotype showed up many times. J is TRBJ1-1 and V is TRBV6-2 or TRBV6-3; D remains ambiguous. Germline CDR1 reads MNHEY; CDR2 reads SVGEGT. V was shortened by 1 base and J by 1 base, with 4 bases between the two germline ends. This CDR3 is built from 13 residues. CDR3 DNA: TGTGCCAGCAGTTACTGGGGGAACACTGAAGCTTTCTTT. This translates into CASSYWGNTEAFF.